This record concerns one TCR beta chain sequence. What it binds is not known. This record belongs to a study of a mutant IDH1 vaccine in newly diagnosed glioma. Study context: Treated patients had a mean age of roughly 40 years and a roughly 60% male, approximately 38% female split. Former treatment meant radiotherapy, temozolomide, or both; the majority had gotten both. The study, taken as a whole, reports: Immune responses arising from the vaccine appeared in about 94% of patients. Seemingly, pseudoprogression had no relation to changes in the top peripheral T cell clonotypes.

Indicated time point: baseline, week 1 (first vaccination visit). As for treatment: pre-vaccination baseline after standard-of-care therapy. The table came from immunoSEQ multiplex PCR; TCRdb's copy has only in-frame clones and leaves some out. The sample has just under 95,000 clones, about 80% seen once. CDR3 length equals 12 residues. Germline values: CDR1 SGHDT, CDR2 YYEEEE. The germline V and J ends were trimmed by 2 bases and 8 bases, with 10 bases remaining between them. Specimen: PBMCs, collected from a glioma patient treated with radiotherapy, temozolomide or both. The clonotype comes from a woman in her forties or fifties with glioma. This chain connects TRBV5-6 to TRBJ1-1; D gene ambiguous. The CDR3 spells CASSLKGYEAFF. The CDR3 DNA is TGTGCCAGCAGCTTAAAAGGTTACGAAGCTTTCTTT. Full variable domain (remainder filled in from reference TRBV5-6 and TRBJ1-1): DAGVTQSPTHLIKTRGQQVTLRCSPKSGHDTVSWYQQALGQGPQFIFQYYEEEERQRGNFPDRFSGHQFPNYSSELNVNALLLGDSALYLCASSLKGYEAFFGQGTRLTVV.